This is a list of T cell receptor beta chains from one sample in a study of cytomegalovirus exposure and HLA in healthy donors. Libraries were prepared by immunoSEQ multiplex PCR; TCRdb keeps only in-frame clonotypes and omits some of them. The data contain some 190,000 clones, 78% of them seen just once; the ten biggest clones take up 2.9%. What was sequenced was PBMCs. The source is a female donor in good health and CMV-seronegative. Both conserved end residues are part of each CDR3. The order of the fields is D gene, clone size, V gene, J gene, CDR3 protein, CDR3 DNA. A D gene is named only where the DNA matches it firmly. Expanded clones are given a class, and other clones once, few, many or no size at all.

d_call: NA; clone_size: NA; v_call: TRBV5-6; j_call: TRBJ1-1; cdr3_aa: CASSNRGRYTEAFF; cdr3_nt: TGTGCCAGCAGCAACCGCGGCAGATACACTGAAGCTTTCTTT
d_call: TRBD1; clone_size: NA; v_call: TRBV19; j_call: TRBJ1-5; cdr3_aa: CASSIDQGVQPQHF; cdr3_nt: TGTGCCAGTAGTATAGACCAGGGGGTTCAGCCCCAGCATTTT
d_call: NA; clone_size: NA; v_call: TRBV19; j_call: TRBJ1-5; cdr3_aa: CASSIFQGEDNQPQHF; cdr3_nt: TGTGCCAGTAGTATATTTCAGGGTGAGGACAATCAGCCCCAGCATTTT
d_call: NA; clone_size: NA; v_call: TRBV28; j_call: TRBJ2-5; cdr3_aa: CASSTPGLRETQYF; cdr3_nt: TGTGCCAGCAGTACGCCGGGTCTTCGGGAGACCCAGTACTTC
d_call: TRBD2; clone_size: NA; v_call: TRBV7-2; j_call: TRBJ2-7; cdr3_aa: CASREAGGPVNEQYF; cdr3_nt: TGTGCCAGCAGAGAAGCGGGGGGCCCGGTTAACGAGCAGTACTTC
d_call: NA; clone_size: NA; v_call: TRBV30; j_call: TRBJ2-7; cdr3_aa: CAWSVKYEQYF; cdr3_nt: TGTGCCTGGAGTGTCAAATACGAGCAGTACTTC
d_call: TRBD1; clone_size: NA; v_call: TRBV7-3; j_call: TRBJ2-7; cdr3_aa: CASSMTGSSYEQYF; cdr3_nt: TGTGCCAGCAGCATGACAGGGAGCTCCTACGAGCAGTACTTC
d_call: TRBD1; clone_size: NA; v_call: TRBV6-5; j_call: TRBJ1-5; cdr3_aa: CASSTTGGTQPQHF; cdr3_nt: TGTGCCAGCAGCACAACAGGGGGCACGCAGCCCCAGCATTTT
d_call: NA; clone_size: NA; v_call: TRBV18; j_call: TRBJ2-7; cdr3_aa: CASSPPWRGEYEQYF; cdr3_nt: TGTGCCAGCTCACCACCGTGGAGGGGTGAGTACGAGCAGTACTTC
d_call: NA; clone_size: NA; v_call: TRBV4-1; j_call: TRBJ1-2; cdr3_aa: CASSQDYRVYYGYTF; cdr3_nt: TGCGCCAGCAGCCAAGATTACAGGGTATACTATGGCTACACCTTC
d_call: NA; clone_size: NA; v_call: TRBV27; j_call: TRBJ2-1; cdr3_aa: CASSYGSVNEQFF; cdr3_nt: TGTGCCAGCAGTTACGGGAGCGTGAATGAGCAGTTCTTC
d_call: NA; clone_size: NA; v_call: TRBV5-1; j_call: TRBJ1-4; cdr3_aa: CASSLQHNEKLFF; cdr3_nt: TGCGCCAGCAGCCTACAGCATAATGAAAAACTGTTTTTT
d_call: NA; clone_size: NA; v_call: TRBV29-1; j_call: TRBJ1-1; cdr3_aa: CSVGHPGENTEAFF; cdr3_nt: TGCAGCGTTGGGCATCCAGGGGAAAACACTGAAGCTTTCTTT
d_call: NA; clone_size: NA; v_call: TRBV9; j_call: TRBJ1-1; cdr3_aa: CASSVGLGDTEAFF; cdr3_nt: TGTGCCAGCAGCGTAGGGTTGGGAGACACTGAAGCTTTCTTT
d_call: NA; clone_size: NA; v_call: TRBV27; j_call: TRBJ2-2; cdr3_aa: CASSGTGELFF; cdr3_nt: TGTGCCAGCAGCGGGACCGGGGAGCTGTTTTTT
d_call: NA; clone_size: NA; v_call: TRBV9; j_call: TRBJ1-3; cdr3_aa: CASSVEIGATTIYF; cdr3_nt: TGTGCCAGCAGCGTAGAGATTGGGGCTACCACCATATATTTT
d_call: NA; clone_size: NA; v_call: TRBV10-3; j_call: TRBJ1-5; cdr3_aa: CAISEGSQPQHF; cdr3_nt: TGTGCCATCAGTGAGGGGAGTCAGCCCCAGCATTTT
d_call: NA; clone_size: NA; v_call: TRBV5-5; j_call: TRBJ2-7; cdr3_aa: CASTPVRARGEQYF; cdr3_nt: TGTGCCAGCACCCCCGTGCGGGCTCGGGGCGAGCAGTACTTC
d_call: NA; clone_size: NA; v_call: TRBV28; j_call: TRBJ1-1; cdr3_aa: CASSLRDTEAFF; cdr3_nt: TGTGCCAGCAGTTTGCGAGACACCGAAGCTTTCTTT
d_call: NA; clone_size: NA; v_call: TRBV13; j_call: TRBJ2-1; cdr3_aa: CASSLGRASEQFF; cdr3_nt: TGTGCCAGCAGCTTAGGGAGGGCGAGTGAGCAGTTCTTC
d_call: NA; clone_size: NA; v_call: TRBV27; j_call: TRBJ2-6; cdr3_aa: CASSLSLREASLGANVLTF; cdr3_nt: TGTGCCAGCAGTTTATCGTTGCGTGAGGCCTCCCTTGGGGCCAACGTCCTGACTTTC
d_call: NA; clone_size: NA; v_call: TRBV4-1; j_call: TRBJ1-4; cdr3_aa: CASSQGTIGEKLFF; cdr3_nt: TGCGCCAGCAGCCAAGGGACTATAGGGGAAAAACTGTTTTTT
d_call: NA; clone_size: NA; v_call: TRBV6-6; j_call: TRBJ2-3; cdr3_aa: CASSYFYGESTDTQYF; cdr3_nt: TGTGCCAGCAGTTACTTCTACGGGGAAAGCACAGATACGCAGTATTTT
d_call: NA; clone_size: NA; v_call: TRBV4-2; j_call: TRBJ2-2; cdr3_aa: CASSPEGETVGELFF; cdr3_nt: TGTGCCAGCAGCCCAGAGGGAGAGACGGTCGGGGAGCTGTTTTTT
d_call: TRBD2; clone_size: once; v_call: TRBV27; j_call: TRBJ2-1; cdr3_aa: CASSPRGLAGANEQFF; cdr3_nt: TGTGCCAGCAGTCCCCGGGGACTAGCGGGAGCCAATGAGCAGTTCTTC
d_call: TRBD1; clone_size: NA; v_call: TRBV9; j_call: TRBJ1-5; cdr3_aa: CASSAGQGSNQPQHF; cdr3_nt: TGTGCCAGCAGCGCGGGACAGGGGTCTAATCAGCCCCAGCATTTT
d_call: TRBD2; clone_size: once; v_call: TRBV7-8; j_call: TRBJ2-7; cdr3_aa: CASSLGLADYEQYF; cdr3_nt: TGTGCCAGCAGCTTGGGACTAGCGGACTACGAGCAGTACTTC
d_call: NA; clone_size: NA; v_call: TRBV18; j_call: TRBJ1-1; cdr3_aa: CASSPPQGRNTEAFF; cdr3_nt: TGTGCCAGCTCACCACCCCAGGGTAGGAACACTGAAGCTTTCTTT
d_call: TRBD1; clone_size: NA; v_call: TRBV29-1; j_call: TRBJ2-3; cdr3_aa: CSEGTVITDTQYF; cdr3_nt: TGCAGCGAGGGGACAGTTATCACAGATACGCAGTATTTT
d_call: NA; clone_size: NA; v_call: TRBV19; j_call: TRBJ2-7; cdr3_aa: CASSIGTNYEQYF; cdr3_nt: TGTGCCAGTAGTATAGGGACTAACTACGAGCAGTACTTC
d_call: TRBD1; clone_size: NA; v_call: TRBV7-9; j_call: TRBJ1-4; cdr3_aa: CATPGQGNEKLFF; cdr3_nt: TGTGCCACCCCGGGACAGGGTAATGAAAAACTGTTTTTT
d_call: NA; clone_size: once; v_call: TRBV27; j_call: TRBJ2-7; cdr3_aa: CASSLFSESSYEQYF; cdr3_nt: TGTGCCAGCAGTTTGTTTAGCGAGAGCTCCTACGAGCAGTACTTC
d_call: TRBD1; clone_size: NA; v_call: TRBV11-3; j_call: TRBJ1-1; cdr3_aa: CASSPRSRDREAFF; cdr3_nt: TGTGCCAGCAGCCCCCGCTCCCGGGACAGGGAAGCTTTCTTT
d_call: TRBD2; clone_size: NA; v_call: TRBV5-6; j_call: TRBJ2-5; cdr3_aa: CASSLGTSNEQYF; cdr3_nt: TGTGCCAGCAGCTTAGGGACTAGCAATGAGCAGTACTTC
d_call: TRBD1; clone_size: few; v_call: TRBV27; j_call: TRBJ2-1; cdr3_aa: CASSTSRSGTGGLTNYNEQFF; cdr3_nt: TGTGCCAGCAGCACATCCCGCTCCGGGACAGGGGGTTTAACGAATTACAATGAGCAGTTCTTC
d_call: NA; clone_size: NA; v_call: TRBV30; j_call: TRBJ2-7; cdr3_aa: CAWSARRNNYEQYF; cdr3_nt: TGTGCCTGGAGCGCTCGGCGGAACAACTACGAGCAGTACTTC
d_call: TRBD1; clone_size: once; v_call: TRBV10-3; j_call: TRBJ1-1; cdr3_aa: CAISLGQGEAFF; cdr3_nt: TGTGCCATCAGCCTTGGACAGGGCGAAGCTTTCTTT
d_call: TRBD1; clone_size: NA; v_call: TRBV15; j_call: TRBJ1-2; cdr3_aa: CATSRGQYYGYTF; cdr3_nt: TGTGCCACCAGCAGGGGACAGTACTATGGCTACACCTTC
d_call: NA; clone_size: NA; v_call: TRBV7-3; j_call: TRBJ2-1; cdr3_aa: CSSSPSSPTSELFF; cdr3_nt: TGTTCCAGCAGCCCAAGCTCTCCGACGAGCGAGCTGTTCTTC
d_call: TRBD2; clone_size: few; v_call: TRBV10-3; j_call: TRBJ2-1; cdr3_aa: CAISPSGSSYNEQFF; cdr3_nt: TGTGCCATCAGCCCTAGCGGGAGTTCCTACAATGAGCAGTTCTTC
d_call: TRBD2; clone_size: NA; v_call: TRBV30; j_call: TRBJ2-7; cdr3_aa: CAWSDGTGGSYEQYF; cdr3_nt: TGTGCCTGGAGTGACGGCACGGGAGGGTCCTACGAGCAGTACTTC
d_call: TRBD1; clone_size: NA; v_call: TRBV6-1; j_call: TRBJ2-1; cdr3_aa: CASSESALGQRYNEQFF; cdr3_nt: TGTGCCAGCAGTGAAAGCGCGCTGGGACAGAGGTACAATGAGCAGTTCTTC
d_call: NA; clone_size: once; v_call: TRBV5-6; j_call: TRBJ1-2; cdr3_aa: CASSLWGDYGYTF; cdr3_nt: TGTGCCAGCAGCTTGTGGGGCGACTATGGCTACACCTTC
d_call: TRBD2; clone_size: NA; v_call: TRBV5-4; j_call: TRBJ2-2; cdr3_aa: CASSGLAVKSGELFF; cdr3_nt: TGTGCCAGCAGCGGTCTAGCGGTGAAATCCGGGGAGCTGTTTTTT
d_call: TRBD1; clone_size: NA; v_call: TRBV5-1; j_call: TRBJ2-7; cdr3_aa: CASSSGQGSHEQYF; cdr3_nt: TGCGCCAGCAGCTCGGGACAGGGTTCCCACGAGCAGTACTTC
d_call: NA; clone_size: NA; v_call: TRBV7-6; j_call: TRBJ2-5; cdr3_aa: CASSRGGVGETQYF; cdr3_nt: TGTGCCAGCAGCCGAGGGGGGGTAGGGGAGACCCAGTACTTC
d_call: TRBD2; clone_size: NA; v_call: TRBV19; j_call: TRBJ2-7; cdr3_aa: CASSIGRGGEQYF; cdr3_nt: TGTGCCAGTAGTATAGGACGGGGGGGCGAGCAGTACTTC
d_call: NA; clone_size: NA; v_call: TRBV27; j_call: TRBJ1-2; cdr3_aa: CASSLPGMGYTF; cdr3_nt: TGTGCCAGCAGTTTACCAGGGATGGGCTACACCTTC
d_call: NA; clone_size: NA; v_call: TRBV11-2; j_call: TRBJ1-3; cdr3_aa: CASSLESRGRFGGNTIYF; cdr3_nt: TGTGCCAGCAGCTTAGAGAGTAGAGGGCGATTCGGCGGAAACACCATATATTTT
d_call: NA; clone_size: NA; v_call: TRBV4-3; j_call: TRBJ1-1; cdr3_aa: CASSQVFPENTEAFF; cdr3_nt: TGCGCCAGCAGCCAAGTTTTCCCAGAGAACACTGAAGCTTTCTTT
d_call: NA; clone_size: NA; v_call: TRBV7-9; j_call: TRBJ1-1; cdr3_aa: CASSFTGDTEAFF; cdr3_nt: TGTGCCAGCAGCTTTACAGGTGACACTGAAGCTTTCTTT
d_call: TRBD2; clone_size: once; v_call: TRBV27; j_call: TRBJ2-1; cdr3_aa: CASSFRLAGEQFF; cdr3_nt: TGTGCCAGCAGTTTTCGGCTAGCGGGGGAGCAGTTCTTC
d_call: TRBD1; clone_size: NA; v_call: TRBV15; j_call: TRBJ1-2; cdr3_aa: CATSRLTGGGGYTF; cdr3_nt: TGTGCCACCAGCAGGCTGACAGGGGGCGGAGGCTACACCTTC
d_call: TRBD2; clone_size: NA; v_call: TRBV4-2; j_call: TRBJ2-1; cdr3_aa: CASSRTSGRDEQFF; cdr3_nt: TGTGCCAGCAGCCGGACTAGCGGGAGAGATGAGCAGTTCTTC
d_call: NA; clone_size: NA; v_call: TRBV13; j_call: TRBJ1-1; cdr3_aa: CASSLQGGTEAFF; cdr3_nt: TGTGCCAGCAGCTTACAAGGAGGCACTGAAGCTTTCTTT
d_call: NA; clone_size: NA; v_call: TRBV19; j_call: TRBJ1-1; cdr3_aa: CASSIGRGLTNTEAFF; cdr3_nt: TGTGCCAGTAGTATAGGGAGGGGACTAACGAACACTGAAGCTTTCTTT
d_call: TRBD1; clone_size: NA; v_call: TRBV2; j_call: TRBJ1-2; cdr3_aa: CASSEVQGAMQGYTF; cdr3_nt: TGTGCCAGCAGTGAAGTCCAGGGGGCGATGCAGGGCTACACCTTC